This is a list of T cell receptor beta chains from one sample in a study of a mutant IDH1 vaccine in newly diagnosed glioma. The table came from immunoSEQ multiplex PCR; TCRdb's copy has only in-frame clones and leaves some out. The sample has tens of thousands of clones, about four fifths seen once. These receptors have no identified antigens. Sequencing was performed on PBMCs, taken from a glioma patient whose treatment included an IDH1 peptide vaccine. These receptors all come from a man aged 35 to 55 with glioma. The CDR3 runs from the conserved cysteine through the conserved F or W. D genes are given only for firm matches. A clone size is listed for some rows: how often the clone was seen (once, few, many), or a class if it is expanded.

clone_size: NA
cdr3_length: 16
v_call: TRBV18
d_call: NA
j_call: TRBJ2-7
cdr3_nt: TGTGCCAGCTCAAGTATAGGGCAGGTTGAATCCTACGAGCAGTACTTC
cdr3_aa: CASSSIGQVESYEQYF

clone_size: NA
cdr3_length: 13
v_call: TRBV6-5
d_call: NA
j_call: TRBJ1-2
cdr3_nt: TGTGCCAGCAGTTACGGGGCGGACTCTGGCTACACCTTC
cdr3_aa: CASSYGADSGYTF

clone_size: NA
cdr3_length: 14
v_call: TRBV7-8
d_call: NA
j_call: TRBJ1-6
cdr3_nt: TGTGCCAGCAGCTCCGGGTCCAATAATTCACCCCTCCACTTT
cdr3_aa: CASSSGSNNSPLHF

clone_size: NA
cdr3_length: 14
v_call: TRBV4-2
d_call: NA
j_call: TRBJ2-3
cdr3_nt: TGTGCCAGCAGCCAAGTGCTCGGCACAGATACGCAGTATTTT
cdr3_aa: CASSQVLGTDTQYF

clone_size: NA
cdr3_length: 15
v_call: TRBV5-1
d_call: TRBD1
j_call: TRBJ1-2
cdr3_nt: TGCGCCAGCAGCTTGGCCGGACAGGGTGGGTATGGCTACACCTTC
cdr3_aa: CASSLAGQGGYGYTF

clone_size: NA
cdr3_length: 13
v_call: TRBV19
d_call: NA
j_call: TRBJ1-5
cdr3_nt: TGTGCCAGTAGTATAGATCCCGACAGTTCCCAGCATTTT
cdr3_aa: CASSIDPDSSQHF

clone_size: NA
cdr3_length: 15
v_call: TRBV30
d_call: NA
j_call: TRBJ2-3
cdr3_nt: TGTGCCTGGCAACGTGGCGCGGGGGCCGCAGATACGCAGTATTTT
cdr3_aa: CAWQRGAGAADTQYF

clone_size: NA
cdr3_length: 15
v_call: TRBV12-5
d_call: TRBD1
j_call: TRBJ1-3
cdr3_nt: TGTGCTAGTGGTCCGGGACAGAGCTCTGGAAACACCATATATTTT
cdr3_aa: CASGPGQSSGNTIYF

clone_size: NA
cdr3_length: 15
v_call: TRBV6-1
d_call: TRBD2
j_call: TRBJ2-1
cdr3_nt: TGTGCCAGCAGTGAAGGGCTAGCGGGTTCCAATGAGCAGTTCTTC
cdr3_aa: CASSEGLAGSNEQFF

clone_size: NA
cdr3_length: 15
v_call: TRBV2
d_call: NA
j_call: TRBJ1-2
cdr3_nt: TGTGCCAGCAGTGAAGCGGGCAGAACTATTAATGGCTACACCTTC
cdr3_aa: CASSEAGRTINGYTF

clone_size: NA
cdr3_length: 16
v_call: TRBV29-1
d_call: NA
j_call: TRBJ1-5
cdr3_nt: TGCAGCGTTGAAGATTGGGGCAGCTGGGAAAATCAGCCCCAGCATTTT
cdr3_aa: CSVEDWGSWENQPQHF

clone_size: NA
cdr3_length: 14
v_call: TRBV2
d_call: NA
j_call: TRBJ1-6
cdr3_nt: TGTGCCAGCAGGGCGAAATCCTATAATTCACCCCTCCACTTT
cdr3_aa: CASRAKSYNSPLHF

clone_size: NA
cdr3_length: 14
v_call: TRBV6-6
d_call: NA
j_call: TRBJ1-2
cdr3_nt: TGTGCCAGCAGTTACTCCACCCCGCCCCGCGGCTACACCTTC
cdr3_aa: CASSYSTPPRGYTF

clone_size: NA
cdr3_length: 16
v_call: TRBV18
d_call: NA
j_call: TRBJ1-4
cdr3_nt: TGTGCCAGCTCACCGACGGGCGGGGGAACTAATGAAAAACTGTTTTTT
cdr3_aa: CASSPTGGGTNEKLFF

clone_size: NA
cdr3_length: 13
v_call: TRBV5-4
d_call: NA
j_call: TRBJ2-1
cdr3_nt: TGTGCCAGCAGGCCTGACTCCTACAATGAGCAGTTCTTC
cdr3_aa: CASRPDSYNEQFF

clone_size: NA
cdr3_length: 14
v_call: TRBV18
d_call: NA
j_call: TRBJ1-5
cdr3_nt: TGTGCCAGCTCACCGGACAGCCTCAATCAGCCCCAGCATTTT
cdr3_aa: CASSPDSLNQPQHF

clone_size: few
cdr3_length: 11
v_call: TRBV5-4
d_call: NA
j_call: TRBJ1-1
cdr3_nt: TGTGCCAGCAGCTTGAACACTGAAGCTTTCTTT
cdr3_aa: CASSLNTEAFF

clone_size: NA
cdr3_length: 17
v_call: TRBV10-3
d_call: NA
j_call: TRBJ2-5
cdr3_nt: TGTGCCATCAGTGAGTCGATCGGGGGTGGTCGGGGTGAGACCCAGTACTTC
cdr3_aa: CAISESIGGGRGETQYF

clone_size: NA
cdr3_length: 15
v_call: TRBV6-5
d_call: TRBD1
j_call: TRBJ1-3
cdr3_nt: TGTGCCAGCTACAGACAGGGAGGTATCGGAAACACCATATATTTT
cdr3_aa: CASYRQGGIGNTIYF

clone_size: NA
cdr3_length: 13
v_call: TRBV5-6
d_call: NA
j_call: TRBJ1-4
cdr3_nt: TGTGCCAGCAGCTCCACCAATGAGGAAAAACTGTTTTTT
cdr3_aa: CASSSTNEEKLFF

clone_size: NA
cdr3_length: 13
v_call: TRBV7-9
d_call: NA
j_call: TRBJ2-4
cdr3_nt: TGTGCCAGCAGCTTTCAGGGGGGGAACATTCAGTACTTC
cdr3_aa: CASSFQGGNIQYF

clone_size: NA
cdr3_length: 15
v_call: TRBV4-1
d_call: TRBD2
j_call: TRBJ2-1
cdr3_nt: TGCGCCAGCAGCCAAATAGCGGGGGGGGGACCGGAGCAGTTCTTC
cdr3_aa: CASSQIAGGGPEQFF

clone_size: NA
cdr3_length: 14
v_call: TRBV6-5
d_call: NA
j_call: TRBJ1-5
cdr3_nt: TGTGCCAGCAGTTACTCGATGTTTGGTCAGCCCCAGCATTTT
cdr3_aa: CASSYSMFGQPQHF

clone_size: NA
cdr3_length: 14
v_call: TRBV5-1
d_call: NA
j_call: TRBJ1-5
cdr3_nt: TGCGCCAGCAGCTCGGGGGAGTCCAATCAGCCCCAGCATTTT
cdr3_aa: CASSSGESNQPQHF

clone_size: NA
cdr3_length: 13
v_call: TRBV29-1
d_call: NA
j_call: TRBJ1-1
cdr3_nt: TGCAGCGGTTCGGGACACTTGAACACTGAAGCTTTCTTT
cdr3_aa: CSGSGHLNTEAFF

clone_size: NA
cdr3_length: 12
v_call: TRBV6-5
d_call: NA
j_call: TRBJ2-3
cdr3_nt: TGTGCCAGCAGCGGGAGCACAGATACGCAGTATTTT
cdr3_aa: CASSGSTDTQYF

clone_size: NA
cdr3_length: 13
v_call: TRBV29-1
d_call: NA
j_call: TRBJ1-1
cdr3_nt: TGCAGCGGACTAACCGTGGCATCGACTGAAGCTTTCTTT
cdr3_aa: CSGLTVASTEAFF

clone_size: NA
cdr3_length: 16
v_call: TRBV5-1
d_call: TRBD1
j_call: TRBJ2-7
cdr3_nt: TGCGCCAGCAGCTTGGGGCATCGGGACAGCTCCTACGAGCAGTACTTC
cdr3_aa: CASSLGHRDSSYEQYF

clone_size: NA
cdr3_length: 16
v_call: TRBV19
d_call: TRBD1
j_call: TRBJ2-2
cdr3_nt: TGTGCCAGTAGTAAGGGACAGGGGGCCGGCACCGGGGAGCTGTTTTTT
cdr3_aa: CASSKGQGAGTGELFF

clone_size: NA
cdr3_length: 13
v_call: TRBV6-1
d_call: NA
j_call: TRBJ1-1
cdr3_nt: TGTGCCAGCAGTGAAGCGGAGAACACTGAAGCTTTCTTT
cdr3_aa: CASSEAENTEAFF

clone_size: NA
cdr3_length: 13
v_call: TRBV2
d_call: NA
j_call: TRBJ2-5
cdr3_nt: TGTGCCAGCGGGGACATTCCACGGGAGACCCAGTACTTC
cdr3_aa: CASGDIPRETQYF

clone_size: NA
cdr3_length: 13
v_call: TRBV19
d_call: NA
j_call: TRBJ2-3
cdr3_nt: TGTGCCAGTAGTATAGTTGTTGGAGATACGCAGTATTTT
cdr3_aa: CASSIVVGDTQYF